This T cell receptor (beta chain) is drawn from a study of blood T cell repertoires in COVID-19 (TCRdb year 2020). Background on the whole study: The collaborator samples originated in the United States, Italy and Spain and spanned the acute and convalescent phases of COVID-19. The prospective study material was composed of cDNA or gDNA derived from T cells, B-cell-depleted T cells, or PBMCs. Deeply sampled blood TCRbeta repertoires from subjects exposed to, actively infected with, or recovered from COVID-19 were included in the dataset. A freely available public database, intended as a resource for researchers studying the immune response to SARS-CoV-2, is where the repertoires were released. Samples came from the ongoing ImmuneRACE study (first 160 participants) plus 1,254 subjects from 6 global collaborators. A de-identified subject ID, COVID-19 status, age in years and sex were almost always included in the sample metadata. Where HLA class I and class II types were available, the types were taken from metadata supplied by the sample provider, not from assay-based typing.

A note on this clone: Its target antigen remains unknown. Per-base quality was not reported, and no clone a single base away is much larger than it.

The immunoSEQ Assay, a bias-controlled multiplex PCR, was used to amplify TCRbeta CDR3 regions from genomic DNA. The published analysis was carried out like this. The number of nucleated cells in each sample was estimated from the amplification of reference gene primers within the assay. Sequence reads were collapsed and filtered to measure the absolute abundance of every unique TCRbeta CDR3 rearrangement. For each sample, productive Simpson clonality was calculated as the square root of Simpson's diversity index over productive rearrangements. The source is immuneACCESS, and TCRdb retained only in-frame sequences with V and J called. Part of the clones is not carried over; for the studies checked, unresolved V genes explain less than half of this, and the remainder is unexplained. That table furnishes V, J and clone size, whereas the DNA furnished D and trimming. Counted in this sample were 25,000 to 35,000 clones; more than 90% of them appeared once. Approximately 11% of the sample is held by the ten biggest clonotypes.

Collaborating institutions collected whole blood in K2EDTA tubes following their own protocols. For TCRbeta analysis, collaborators shipped samples in one of three forms: frozen whole blood, isolated PBMCs, or DNA extracted from either of those sample types. Beyond this particular receptor, the publication reports: Clinical and demographic metadata were provided uncurated, with the amount varying by source and participant.

From a lookup of the germline V gene (reference sequence), CDR1 and CDR2 are LNHDA and SQIVND. The V end loses 2 bases and the J end loses 3 bases, and a stretch of 17 bases separates them. The CDR3 measures 16 amino acids from cysteine to phenylalanine. Solely the CDR3 DNA is kept, with 48 bases framed from the first base. The source is a human donor in a cohort sampled during active COVID-19. The specimen was peripheral blood. The rearrangement joined TRBV19 to TRBJ2-7; tentative D gene TRBD2, with 5 bases matching. Here is the DNA: TGTGCCAGTAGTATATCGGGGAGCCGGAACTTCTACGAGCAGTACTTC. Protein translation: CASSISGSRNFYEQYF.